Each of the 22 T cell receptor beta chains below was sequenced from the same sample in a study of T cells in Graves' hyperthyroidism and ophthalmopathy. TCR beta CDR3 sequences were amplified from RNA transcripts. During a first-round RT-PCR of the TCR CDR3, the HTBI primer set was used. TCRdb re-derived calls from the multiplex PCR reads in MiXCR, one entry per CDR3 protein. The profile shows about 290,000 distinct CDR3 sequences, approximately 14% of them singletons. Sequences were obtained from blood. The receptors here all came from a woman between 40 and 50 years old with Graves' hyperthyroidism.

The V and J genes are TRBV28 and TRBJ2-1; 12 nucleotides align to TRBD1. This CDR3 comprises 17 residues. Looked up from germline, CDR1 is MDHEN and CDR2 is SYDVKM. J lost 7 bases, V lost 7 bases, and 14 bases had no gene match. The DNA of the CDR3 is TGTGCCAGCACTCCTGGGGTGGGACAGGGGGCTTGGAATGAGCAGTTCTTC. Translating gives CASTPGVGQGAWNEQFF.

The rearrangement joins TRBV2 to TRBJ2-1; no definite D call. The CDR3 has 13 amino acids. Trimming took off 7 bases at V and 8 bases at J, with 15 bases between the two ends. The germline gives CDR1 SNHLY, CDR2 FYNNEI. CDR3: CASTFYAVDEQFF. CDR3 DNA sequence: TGTGCCAGCACCTTTTACGCTGTGGATGAGCAGTTCTTC. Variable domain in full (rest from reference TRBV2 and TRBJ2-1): EPEVTQTPSHQVTQMGQEVILRCVPISNHLYFYWYRQILGQKVEFLVSFYNNEISEKSEIFDDQFSVERPDGSNFTLKIRSTKLEDSAMYFCASTFYAVDEQFFGPGTRLTVL.

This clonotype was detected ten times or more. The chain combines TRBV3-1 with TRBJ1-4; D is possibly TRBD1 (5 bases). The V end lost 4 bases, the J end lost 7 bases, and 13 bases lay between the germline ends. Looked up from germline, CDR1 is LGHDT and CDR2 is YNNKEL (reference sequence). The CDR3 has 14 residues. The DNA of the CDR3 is TGTGCCAGCAGCCCGGATGGGGGTGGTGAAAAACTGTTTTTT. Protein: CASSPDGGGEKLFF. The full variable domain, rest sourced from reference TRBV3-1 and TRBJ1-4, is DTAVSQTPKYLVTQMGNDKSIKCEQNLGHDTMYWYKQDSKKFLKIMFSYNNKELIINETVPNRFSPKSPDKAHLNLHINSLELGDSAVYFCASSPDGGGEKLFFGSGTQLSVL.

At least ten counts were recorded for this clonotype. DNA for the CDR3: TGTGCCAGCAGCCGGATAGAACATGAGCAGTTCTTC. Its protein product is CASSRIEHEQFF. The rearrangement uses TRBV5-8 and TRBJ2-1; D unresolved. The CDR3 is made up of 12 amino acids. Germline V gene lookup returns CDR1 SGHTS and CDR2 YDEGEE. The ends were cut back, 4 bases at V and 8 bases at J, with 10 bases in the middle. Looking up the rest from reference TRBV5-8 and TRBJ2-1 gives the full variable domain: EAGVTQSPTHLIKTRGQQATLRCSPISGHTSVYWYQQALGLGLQFLLWYDEGEERNRGNFPPRFSGRQFPNYSSELNVNALELEDSALYLCASSRIEHEQFFGPGTRLTVL.

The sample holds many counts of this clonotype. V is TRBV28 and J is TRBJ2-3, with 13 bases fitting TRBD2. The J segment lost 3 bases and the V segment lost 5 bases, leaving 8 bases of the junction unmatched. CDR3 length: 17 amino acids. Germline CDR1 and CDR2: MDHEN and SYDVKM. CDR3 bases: TGTGCCAGCAGTCCCGGGACTAGCGGGGCGTTAACAGATACGCAGTATTTT. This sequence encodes CASSPGTSGALTDTQYF.

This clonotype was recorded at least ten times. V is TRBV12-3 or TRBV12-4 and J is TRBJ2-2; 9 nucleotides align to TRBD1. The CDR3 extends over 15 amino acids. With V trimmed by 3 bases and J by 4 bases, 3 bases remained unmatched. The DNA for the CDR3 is TGTGCCAGCAGTTTGGGGGACAGGGTCACCGGGGAGCTGTTTTTT. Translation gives CASSLGDRVTGELFF.

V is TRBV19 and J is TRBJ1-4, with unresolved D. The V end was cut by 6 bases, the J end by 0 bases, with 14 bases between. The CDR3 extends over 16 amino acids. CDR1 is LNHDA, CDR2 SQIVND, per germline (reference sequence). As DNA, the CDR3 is TGTGCCAGTAGCATGGACGGGGTAACAACTAATGAAAAACTGTTTTTT. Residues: CASSMDGVTTNEKLFF.

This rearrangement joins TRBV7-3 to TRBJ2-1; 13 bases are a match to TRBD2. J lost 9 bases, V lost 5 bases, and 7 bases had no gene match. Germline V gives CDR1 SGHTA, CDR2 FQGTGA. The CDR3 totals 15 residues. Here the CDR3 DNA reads TGTGCCAGCAGCGCCGGGACTAGCGGGAATGGTGAGCAGTTCTTC. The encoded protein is CASSAGTSGNGEQFF.

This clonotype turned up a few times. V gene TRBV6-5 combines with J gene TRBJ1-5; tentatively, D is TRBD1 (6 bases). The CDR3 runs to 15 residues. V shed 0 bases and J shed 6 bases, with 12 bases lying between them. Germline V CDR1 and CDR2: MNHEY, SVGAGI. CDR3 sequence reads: CASSYSGGAGQPQHF. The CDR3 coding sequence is TGTGCCAGCAGTTACTCAGGGGGGGCGGGTCAGCCCCAGCATTTT.

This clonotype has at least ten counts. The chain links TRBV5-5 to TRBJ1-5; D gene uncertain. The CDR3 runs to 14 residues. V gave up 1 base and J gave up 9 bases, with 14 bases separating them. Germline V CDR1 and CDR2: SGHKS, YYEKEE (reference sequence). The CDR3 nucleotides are TGTGCCAGCAGCTTGATGCAGTACTCCCGGCCCCAGCATTTT. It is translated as CASSLMQYSRPQHF.

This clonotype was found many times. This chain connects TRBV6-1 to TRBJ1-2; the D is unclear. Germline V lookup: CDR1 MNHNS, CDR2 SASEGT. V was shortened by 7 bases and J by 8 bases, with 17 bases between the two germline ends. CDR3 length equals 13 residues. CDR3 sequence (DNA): TGTGCCAGCAAGGGCAGCCCTGCGGGGGGCTACACCTTC. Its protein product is CASKGSPAGGYTF.

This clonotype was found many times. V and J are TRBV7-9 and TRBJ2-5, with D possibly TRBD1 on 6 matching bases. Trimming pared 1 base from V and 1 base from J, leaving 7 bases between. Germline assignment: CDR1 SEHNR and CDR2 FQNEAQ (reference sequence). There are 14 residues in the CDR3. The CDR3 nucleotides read TGTGCCAGCAGCTTAGGGGACACCCAAGAGACCCAGTACTTC. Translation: CASSLGDTQETQYF.

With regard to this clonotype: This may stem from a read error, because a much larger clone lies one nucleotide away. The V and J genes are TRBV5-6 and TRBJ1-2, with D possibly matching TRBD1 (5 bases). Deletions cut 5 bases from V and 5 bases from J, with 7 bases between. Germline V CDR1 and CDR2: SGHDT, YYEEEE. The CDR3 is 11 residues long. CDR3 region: CASSQGYGYTF. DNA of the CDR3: TGTGCCAGCAGTCAGGGATATGGCTACACCTTC.

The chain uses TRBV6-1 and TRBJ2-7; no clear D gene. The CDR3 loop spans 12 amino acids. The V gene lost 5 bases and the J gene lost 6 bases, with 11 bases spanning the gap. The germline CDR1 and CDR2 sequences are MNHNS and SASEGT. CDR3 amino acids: CASSRLGSEQYF. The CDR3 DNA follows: TGTGCCAGCAGTCGGCTCGGTAGCGAGCAGTACTTC.

Here the CDR3 reads CASSVAGQGNGKLFF. In DNA form, the CDR3 reads TGTGCCAGCAGCGTAGCGGGACAGGGGAACGGAAAACTGTTTTTT. The rearrangement links TRBV9 to TRBJ1-4, with 10 positions matching TRBD1. Germline V gives CDR1 SGDLS, CDR2 YYNGEE. This CDR3 has 15 amino acids. V trimming: 0 bases; J trimming: 10 bases; junction bases outside the gene matches: 6.

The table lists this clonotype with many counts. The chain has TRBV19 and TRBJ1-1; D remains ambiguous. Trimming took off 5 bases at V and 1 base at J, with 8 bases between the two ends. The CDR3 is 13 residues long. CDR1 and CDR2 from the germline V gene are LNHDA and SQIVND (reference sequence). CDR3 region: CASSYYGNTEAFF. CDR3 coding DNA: TGTGCCAGTAGTTATTATGGGAACACTGAAGCTTTCTTT.

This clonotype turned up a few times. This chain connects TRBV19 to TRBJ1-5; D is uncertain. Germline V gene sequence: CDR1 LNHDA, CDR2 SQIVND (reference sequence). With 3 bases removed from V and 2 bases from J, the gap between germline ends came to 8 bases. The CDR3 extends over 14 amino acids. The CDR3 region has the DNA TGTGCCAGTAGTATGAACGGGGGCAATCAGCCCCAGCATTTT. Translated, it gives CASSMNGGNQPQHF. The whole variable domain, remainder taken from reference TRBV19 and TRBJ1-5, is DGGITQSPKYLFRKEGQNVTLSCEQNLNHDAMYWYRQDPGQGLRLIYYSQIVNDFQKGDIAEGYSVSREKKESFPLTVTSAQKNPTAFYLCASSMNGGNQPQHFGDGTRLSIL.

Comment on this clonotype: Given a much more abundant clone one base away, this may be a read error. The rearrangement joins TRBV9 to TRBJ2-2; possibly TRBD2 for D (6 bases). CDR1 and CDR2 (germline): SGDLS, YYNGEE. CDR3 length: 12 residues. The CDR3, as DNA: TGTGCCAGCACAGCGGCCACCGGGGGGCTGTTTTTT. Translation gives CASTAATGGLFF.

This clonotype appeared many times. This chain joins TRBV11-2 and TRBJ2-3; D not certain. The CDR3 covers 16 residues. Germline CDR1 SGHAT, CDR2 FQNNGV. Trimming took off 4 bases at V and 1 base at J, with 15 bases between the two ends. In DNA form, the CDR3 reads TGTGCCAGCAGCTACCTACAGAGGTCGGGCACAGATACGCAGTATTTT. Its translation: CASSYLQRSGTDTQYF.

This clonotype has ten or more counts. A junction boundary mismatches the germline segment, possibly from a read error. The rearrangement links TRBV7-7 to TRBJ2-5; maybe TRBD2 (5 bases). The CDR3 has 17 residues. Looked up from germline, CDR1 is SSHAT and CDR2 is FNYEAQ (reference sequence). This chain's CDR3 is CASSLGLANFLVKTQYF. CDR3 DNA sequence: TGTGCTAGCAGCTTAGGGCTAGCTAATTTCCTGGTAAAGACCCAGTACTTC.

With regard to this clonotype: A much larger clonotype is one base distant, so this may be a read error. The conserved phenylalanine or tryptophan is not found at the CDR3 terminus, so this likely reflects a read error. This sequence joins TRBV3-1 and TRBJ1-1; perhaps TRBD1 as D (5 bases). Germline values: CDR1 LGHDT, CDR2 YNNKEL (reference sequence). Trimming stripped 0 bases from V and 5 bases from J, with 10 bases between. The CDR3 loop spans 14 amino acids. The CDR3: CASSQDRVRTEAFL. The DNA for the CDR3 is TGTGCCAGCAGCCAAGACAGGGTGAGAACTGAAGCTTTCCTT.

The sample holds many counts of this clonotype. The CDR3 protein is CSARVPVAYEQYF. The CDR3 DNA reads TGCAGTGCTAGAGTACCCGTCGCCTACGAGCAGTACTTC. V is TRBV20-1 and J is TRBJ2-7; D not resolved. Germline V gene lookup returns CDR1 DFQATT and CDR2 SNEGSKA (reference sequence). V lost 1 base, J lost 2 bases, and 9 bases lay in between. CDR3 length: 13 amino acids.